These 3 T cell receptor beta chains were all obtained from the same sample, sequenced in a study of early T cells in non-severe SARS-CoV-2 infection. From the 5' RACE reads, TCRdb called clonotypes with MiXCR, one entry per CDR3 protein. The top ten hold around 1% of the sample, which has some 25,000 distinct CDR3 sequences, roughly 5.4% seen once. The sequencing sample was made of whole blood. The receptor source for this set is an adult who was a healthcare worker with PCR-confirmed SARS-CoV-2 infection or an uninfected control (not recorded which).

This clonotype has a count of ten or more. The CDR3 sequence: CASSTGPTGEETQYF. For the CDR3, the DNA is TGCGCCAGCAGCACGGGACCCACAGGAGAAGAGACCCAGTACTTC. The chain recombines TRBV5-1 with TRBJ2-5; D possibly matches TRBD1 or TRBD2 (5 bases each). Trimming removed 4 bases from V and 3 bases from J, with 16 bases in between. Germline V gives CDR1 SGHRS, CDR2 YFSETQ. The CDR3 has 15 residues.

This clonotype was picked up many times. This chain links TRBV20-1 with TRBJ1-3; perhaps TRBD1 as D (6 bases). The CDR3 is 14 amino acids. Germline V gene lookup returns CDR1 DFQATT and CDR2 SNEGSKA (reference sequence). V was trimmed by 6 bases and J by 1 base, leaving 13 bases between them. CDR3 residues: CSAGGGRSGNTIYF. For the CDR3, the DNA is TGCAGTGCAGGCGGGGGGCGTTCTGGAAACACCATATATTTT.

At least ten counts were recorded for this clonotype. The chain couples TRBV9 to TRBJ2-1; possibly TRBD1 or TRBD2 for D (5 bases each). The CDR3 is 13 residues long. The V and J ends lost 3 bases and 3 bases respectively, with 7 bases between them. Germline V lookup: CDR1 SGDLS, CDR2 YYNGEE. In nucleotides, the CDR3 is TGTGCCAGCAGCGGGGGGATCTACAATGAGCAGTTCTTC. Protein: CASSGGIYNEQFF.